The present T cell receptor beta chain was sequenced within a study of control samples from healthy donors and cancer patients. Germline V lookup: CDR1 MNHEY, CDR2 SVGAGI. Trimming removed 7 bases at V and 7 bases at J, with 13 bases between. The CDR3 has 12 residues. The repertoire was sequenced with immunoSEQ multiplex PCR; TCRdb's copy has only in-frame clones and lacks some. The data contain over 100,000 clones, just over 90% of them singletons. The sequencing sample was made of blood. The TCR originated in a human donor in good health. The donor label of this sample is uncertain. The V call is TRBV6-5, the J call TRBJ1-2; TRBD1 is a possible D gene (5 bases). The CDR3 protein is CASIGTYGGYTF. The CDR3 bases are TGTGCCAGCATAGGGACCTACGGTGGCTACACCTTC.